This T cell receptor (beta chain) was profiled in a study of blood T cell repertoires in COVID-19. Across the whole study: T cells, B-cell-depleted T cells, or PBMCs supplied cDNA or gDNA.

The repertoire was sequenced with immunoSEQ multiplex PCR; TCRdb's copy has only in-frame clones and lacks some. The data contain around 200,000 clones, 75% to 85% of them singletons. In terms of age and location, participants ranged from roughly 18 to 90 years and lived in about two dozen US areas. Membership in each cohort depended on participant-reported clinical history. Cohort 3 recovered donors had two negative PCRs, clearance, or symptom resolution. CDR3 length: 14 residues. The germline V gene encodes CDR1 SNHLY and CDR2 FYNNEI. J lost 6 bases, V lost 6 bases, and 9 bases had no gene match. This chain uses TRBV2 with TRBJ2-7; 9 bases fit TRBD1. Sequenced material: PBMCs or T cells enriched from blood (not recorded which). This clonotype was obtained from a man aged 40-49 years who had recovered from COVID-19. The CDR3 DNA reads TGTGCCAGCAGCCCTCCGGGACAGGGAAGCGAGCAGTACTTC. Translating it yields CASSPPGQGSEQYF.